Following are 3 T cell receptor beta chains from one sample sequenced in a study of shared T cell receptors in the human thymus. Some clones are missing from TCRdb's copy, which holds only in-frame ones; the method was immunoSEQ multiplex PCR. The table includes under 700,000 clones, approximately 80% detected once. This sample was also put to use in a study of human thymus T cells.

The sample consisted of thymocytes. These receptors originate from a boy under two years old with a congenital heart defect.

The V gene is TRBV7-9, the J gene TRBJ2-4, with a possible D match to TRBD2 (6 bases). The CDR3 extends over 15 amino acids. The germline V and J ends were trimmed by 6 bases and 1 base, with 13 bases remaining between them. Germline-derived CDR1 and CDR2 are SEHNR and FQNEAQ (reference sequence). The CDR3 DNA follows: TGTGCCAGCAGGGACGGAGGGGATGCCAAAAACATTCAGTACTTC. It yields the protein CASRDGGDAKNIQYF.

This clone is a singleton in its sample. The chain is built from TRBV27 and TRBJ2-1, with D perhaps matching TRBD1 (6 bases). The V end lost 8 bases, the J end lost 3 bases, and 17 bases lay between the germline ends. There are 15 residues in the CDR3. CDR1 is MNHEY and CDR2 is SMNVEV in the germline V gene (reference sequence). The CDR3 DNA is TGTGCCAGCCGCCCACCGGAACAGGGCTACAATGAGCAGTTCTTC. Residues: CASRPPEQGYNEQFF.

The CDR3 nucleotides read TGTGCCTGGAGTGTAAAAGGGGGGGGGAATCGGGCTGGGGCCAACGTCCTGACTTTC. This sequence encodes CAWSVKGGGNRAGANVLTF. The chain is built from TRBV30 and TRBJ2-6, with D possibly being TRBD2 (7 bases). The CDR3 contains 19 residues. Germline V gene lookup returns CDR1 GTSNPN and CDR2 SVGIG (reference sequence). With 0 bases removed from V and 2 bases from J, the gap between germline ends came to 20 bases.